This T cell receptor beta chain comes out of a study of hypomethylating agent response in myelodysplastic syndrome. Study background: Donors were myelodysplastic syndrome patients: 2 female, 8 to 10 male.

Sequencing was performed with immunoSEQ multiplex PCR; in TCRdb, only in-frame clones are kept and a portion is missing. The data contain about 5,400 clones, more than 70% of them singletons. The CDR3 totals 21 residues. The germline V gene encodes CDR1 KGHSH and CDR2 LQKENI. This TCR was recovered from a human donor with myelodysplastic syndrome. Sequencing used bone marrow, obtained before or after starting hypomethylating agent treatment for myelodysplastic syndrome (not recorded which). The rearrangement links TRBV18 to TRBJ2-5, with 7 bases identical to TRBD2. The J call may be in error: the DNA end matches TRBJ2-7 better. CDR3 in amino acids: CASSPPCTRSGAPLEPYEQYF. The DNA of the CDR3 is TGTGCCAGCTCACCACCGTGCACTAGAAGCGGGGCTCCACTAGAACCCTACGAGCAGTACTTC.